These 23 T cell receptor beta chains came from one sample sequenced in a study of identical twins' blood T cells. TCRdb re-called the 5' RACE reads with MiXCR, one entry per CDR3 protein. The table has 400,000 or so distinct CDR3 sequences, more than 25% seen once. The sequencing sample was made of PBMCs. These TCRs come from a woman aged 18-50 years in good health.

This clonotype was counted a few times. The chain uses TRBV24-1 and TRBJ1-1; no reliable D call. Germline V gene data show CDR1 as KGHDR and CDR2 as SFDVKD. The length of the CDR3 is 12 residues. The V end lost 1 base, the J end lost 7 bases, and 6 bases lay between the germline ends. CDR3 loop: CATSDFEGEAFF. CDR3 sequence (DNA): TGTGCCACCAGTGATTTCGAGGGTGAAGCTTTCTTT.

The chain recombines TRBV3-1 with TRBJ1-1, with TRBD1 identical over 8 bases. The CDR3 sequence is 16 residues long. Trimming at V came to 4 bases and at J to 2 bases, leaving 9 bases not matched to a gene. Germline V gene lookup returns CDR1 LGHDT and CDR2 YNNKEL (reference sequence). CDR3 in amino acids: CASSPSGQGINTEAFF. The DNA for the CDR3 is TGTGCCAGCAGCCCCTCAGGACAGGGCATAAACACTGAAGCTTTCTTT.

This chain joins TRBV29-1 and TRBJ2-7, with a tentative D call TRBD1 (6 bases). Per the germline V gene, CDR1 is SQVTM and CDR2 is ANQGSEA. The CDR3 runs 12 residues. Deletions cut 6 bases from V and 5 bases from J, with 14 bases between. The CDR3 sequence: CSVRGSSDEQYF. The CDR3 DNA reads TGCAGCGTCAGGGGTTCCTCGGACGAGCAGTACTTC.

In its sample, this clonotype was seen a few times. The V call is TRBV6-6, the J call TRBJ1-2, with unresolved D. Trimming cost V 4 bases and J 7 bases, with 4 bases left between them. Germline CDR1 reads MNHNY; CDR2 reads SVGAGI (reference sequence). This CDR3 is 10 amino acids long. Here the CDR3 reads CASSLSGYTF. The DNA for the CDR3 is TGTGCCAGCAGTTTAAGTGGCTACACCTTC.

The gene calls are TRBV15 and TRBJ1-2; D gene ambiguous. Germline CDR1 LNHNV, CDR2 YYDKDF (reference sequence). The CDR3 extends over 12 amino acids. Trimming left V 3 bases short and J 11 bases short, with 13 bases between. The CDR3 DNA reads as TGTGCCACCAGCAGCGGGAGCTTCATTTACACCTTC. Residues: CATSSGSFIYTF.

This rearrangement joins TRBV19 to TRBJ2-1, with TRBD2 matching 8 bases. There are 16 residues in the CDR3. V shed 3 bases and J 7 bases; nucleotides not matched to a gene: 11. CDR1 and CDR2 from the germline V gene are LNHDA and SQIVND (reference sequence). The CDR3 DNA sequence: TGTGCCAGTAGTATCTCGCTAGCGGGTGCAGGTAATGAGCAGTTCTTC. It codes for CASSISLAGAGNEQFF.

The chain is built from TRBV20-1 and TRBJ2-1; 13 positions match TRBD2. Germline V gene sequence: CDR1 DFQATT, CDR2 SNEGSKA (reference sequence). The CDR3 has 14 residues. V dropped 6 bases and J dropped 8; count of bases not matched to a gene: 7. CDR3 loop: CSATGLAGVDEQFF. Written as DNA, the CDR3 is TGCAGTGCGACAGGACTAGCGGGGGTGGATGAGCAGTTCTTC.

In its sample, this clonotype was seen many times. The chain links TRBV29-1 to TRBJ1-2; TRBD1 is a possible D gene (5 bases). Germline assignment: CDR1 SQVTM and CDR2 ANQGSEA. The CDR3 has 11 residues. V dropped 6 bases and J dropped 8 bases, with 13 bases sitting between them. CDR3 sequence reads: CSVMTVGGYTF. In DNA, the CDR3 is TGCAGCGTGATGACAGTGGGGGGCTACACCTTC.

This clonotype occurred many times. This rearrangement joins TRBV2 to TRBJ1-2, with D possibly being TRBD1 (5 bases). The CDR3 has 14 amino acids. Germline CDR1 reads SNHLY; CDR2 reads FYNNEI. V dropped 6 bases and J dropped 2 bases, with 13 bases sitting between them. CDR3 loop: CASRRQKTNYGYTF. The CDR3 region has the DNA TGTGCCAGCAGAAGACAGAAAACCAACTATGGCTACACCTTC.

The rearrangement links TRBV5-1 to TRBJ1-1; maybe TRBD1 (5 bases). CDR1 and CDR2 from the germline V gene are SGHRS and YFSETQ. The germline V and J ends were trimmed by 0 bases and 2 bases, with 11 bases remaining between them. This CDR3 comprises 15 residues. The CDR3 DNA sequence: TGCGCCAGCAGCTTGGGGATGGGGGATAACACTGAAGCTTTCTTT. Translating gives CASSLGMGDNTEAFF.

Of note for this clonotype: The junction and the germline gene differ at one end; a read error may be behind it. The chain employs TRBV20-1 and TRBJ1-4; D perhaps matches TRBD1 (5 bases). Germline CDR1 is DFQATT and CDR2 is SNEGSKA (reference sequence). The CDR3 is made up of 14 amino acids. The CDR3: CSAGALATSEKLFF. The CDR3 nucleotides are TGCAGTGCTGGGGCTCTTGCAACTAGTGAAAAACTGTTTTTT.

Many counts were recorded for this clonotype. The CDR3 reads CASSNHGPQHF. As DNA, the CDR3 is TGTGCCAGCAGCAACCATGGGCCCCAGCATTTT. The V gene is TRBV7-9, the J gene TRBJ1-5, with D uncertain. Per germline, CDR1 SEHNR and CDR2 FQNEAQ (reference sequence). CDR3 size: 11 residues. V lost 5 bases, J lost 9 bases, and 8 bases lay in between.

This clonotype occurred a few times. The chain recombines TRBV10-3 with TRBJ2-1; 7 bases are a match to TRBD1. Germline CDR1 ENHRY, CDR2 SYGVKD. J gave up 6 bases and V 10 bases, and 9 bases lay outside the gene matches. CDR3 length: 13 amino acids. The CDR3, as DNA: TGTGCCACCAGAGGGGGACAGTTCAATGAGCAGTTCTTC. Its protein product is CATRGGQFNEQFF.

The chain carries TRBV27 and TRBJ1-6; D uncertain. The CDR3 runs to 14 residues. CDR1 and CDR2 (germline): MNHEY, SMNVEV (reference sequence). Trimming left V 3 bases short and J 5 bases short, with 8 bases between. CDR3: CASSLGFDNSPLHF. The CDR3 region has the DNA TGTGCCAGCAGTTTGGGTTTTGATAATTCACCCCTCCACTTT.

V is TRBV2 and J is TRBJ1-1, with D perhaps matching TRBD1 (5 bases). This CDR3 is built from 15 residues. The V end lost 4 bases, the J end lost 1 base, and 13 bases lay between the germline ends. The germline gives CDR1 SNHLY, CDR2 FYNNEI. This chain's CDR3 is CASSGTTSSNTEAFF. The CDR3 region has the DNA TGTGCCAGCAGTGGGACAACCTCTTCGAACACTGAAGCTTTCTTT. The whole variable domain, filled in from reference TRBV2 and TRBJ1-1, reads EPEVTQTPSHQVTQMGQEVILRCVPISNHLYFYWYRQILGQKVEFLVSFYNNEISEKSEIFDDQFSVERPDGSNFTLKIRSTKLEDSAMYFCASSGTTSSNTEAFFGQGTRLTVV.

This clonotype appeared a few times. The chain has TRBV9 and TRBJ2-4; 7 bases are a match to TRBD2. The CDR3 sequence is 16 residues long. In germline, CDR1 is SGDLS, CDR2 YYNGEE. The junction had 10 bases not matched to a gene; V was cut back by 0 bases and J by 7 bases. The CDR3 bases are TGTGCCAGCAGCGTAGGGGGGGAGGGGATGATGAACATTCAGTACTTC. This encodes CASSVGGEGMMNIQYF.

This rearrangement joins TRBV19 to TRBJ2-3; D unclear. Germline V gene sequence: CDR1 LNHDA, CDR2 SQIVND (reference sequence). This CDR3 is 12 amino acids long. The V end lost 3 bases, the J end lost 6 bases, and 7 bases lay between the germline ends. The CDR3 nucleotides are TGTGCCAGTAGTATCAAAGGGGATACGCAGTATTTT. This encodes CASSIKGDTQYF.

The chain links TRBV5-1 to TRBJ1-1; weak D call: TRBD1 (5 bases). The length of the CDR3 is 15 residues. The V and J ends lost 4 bases and 4 bases respectively, with 17 bases between them. Germline V gives CDR1 SGHRS, CDR2 YFSETQ. DNA of the CDR3: TGCGCCAGCAGCCTGAATGGGGGGAGTGGCACTGAAGCTTTCTTT. Translated: CASSLNGGSGTEAFF.

J is TRBJ2-1 and V is TRBV7-2, with TRBD2 identical over 15 bases. Trimming removed 5 bases from V and 7 bases from J; junction bases left unmatched: 12. CDR1 is SGHTA and CDR2 is FQGNSA in the germline V gene. There are 18 residues in the CDR3. CDR3 sequence reads: CASSPVLRGTSGRNEQFF. The CDR3 DNA sequence: TGTGCCAGCAGCCCTGTCCTAAGGGGGACTAGCGGGAGGAATGAGCAGTTCTTC.

Details on this clonotype: This could be a read error, since a much larger clone is one nucleotide away. The rearrangement joins TRBV12-3 or TRBV12-4 to TRBJ1-1; tentatively, D is TRBD1 (6 bases). CDR3 size: 15 residues. The V end lost 6 bases, the J end lost 1 base, and 15 bases lay between the germline ends. In DNA form, the CDR3 reads TGTGCCAGCAGACACACCAACAGGGCGAACACTGAAGCTTTCTTT. Protein product: CASRHTNRANTEAFF.

In its sample, this clonotype was seen a few times. The chain combines TRBV12-3 or TRBV12-4 with TRBJ1-1; tentatively, D is TRBD1 (5 bases). The CDR3 is made up of 14 amino acids. V was cut by 3 bases and J by 4 bases, with 12 bases left in between. CDR3 residues: CASSLIGQGTEAFF. CDR3 DNA: TGTGCCAGCAGTTTGATCGGGCAGGGCACTGAAGCTTTCTTT.

This clonotype was seen more than once but under ten times. The J gene is TRBJ1-1, the V gene TRBV11-2; D is ambiguous. Looked up from germline, CDR1 is SGHAT and CDR2 is FQNNGV. Trimming shortened V by 3 bases and J by 1 base, and 9 bases separated the two germline ends. The CDR3 has 14 amino acids. CDR3 residues: CASSFAGPNTEAFF. The CDR3 DNA follows: TGTGCCAGCAGCTTTGCTGGCCCGAACACTGAAGCTTTCTTT.

This clonotype was observed a handful of times. V usage is TRBV5-1 and J usage is TRBJ2-3; 8 nucleotides agree with TRBD2. The ends lost 4 bases at V and 0 bases at J; junction bases unmatched: 7. The CDR3 is 16 amino acids. Germline CDR1 and CDR2: SGHRS and YFSETQ. The CDR3 DNA follows: TGCGCCAGCAGCCGAGGACTAGCCCAAAGCACAGATACGCAGTATTTT. This translates into CASSRGLAQSTDTQYF.